The next 7 T cell receptor beta chains were all read from a single sample in a study of cytomegalovirus exposure and HLA in healthy donors. A multiplex PCR was run with 60 Vbeta primers and 13 Jbeta primers. The data were produced by immunoSEQ multiplex PCR, yet TCRdb's version contains in-frame clones alone and is incomplete. The data show approximately 140,000 clones, roughly 77% seen once. What was sequenced was PBMCs. Receptors originate from a middle-aged woman in good health and CMV-seropositive.

The chain couples TRBV5-1 to TRBJ2-1, with 10 bases lining up with TRBD2. V shed 3 bases, J shed 3 bases, and the junction held 6 bases outside the gene matches. There are 16 residues in the CDR3. Germline V gene data show CDR1 as SGHRS and CDR2 as YFSETQ. The DNA for the CDR3 is TGCGCCAGCAGCTGGTCTAGCGGGAGACTCTACAATGAGCAGTTCTTC. Its protein is CASSWSSGRLYNEQFF.

The chain carries TRBV15 and TRBJ2-3, with 9 positions matching TRBD1. The germline V gene encodes CDR1 LNHNV and CDR2 YYDKDF (reference sequence). The V segment lost 4 bases and the J segment 1 base; nucleotides outside the gene matches: 6. CDR3 length: 16 residues. CDR3 region: CATSTYRGLGTDTQYF. The CDR3 DNA follows: TGTGCCACCAGCACTTACAGGGGGCTGGGCACAGATACGCAGTATTTT.

This chain's CDR3 is CASRRGTTDTQYF. The DNA of the CDR3 is TGCGCCAGCAGGAGGGGGACCACAGATACGCAGTATTTT. The chain combines TRBV10-1 with TRBJ2-3; D perhaps matches TRBD1 (6 bases). The germline V gene has CDR1 WNHNN and CDR2 SYGVQD (reference sequence). The CDR3 covers 13 residues. V was trimmed by 6 bases and J by 2 bases, leaving 9 bases between them.

This clone has more than one count but fewer than ten. The DNA of the CDR3 is TGTGCCAGTAGTACGGACAGGGACAGACAGCCCCAGCATTTT. It codes for CASSTDRDRQPQHF. The chain has TRBV19 and TRBJ1-5; TRBD1 agrees at 8 bases. The CDR3 length is 14 residues. With 4 bases clipped from V and 7 bases from J, the junction kept 6 bases outside the gene matches. The germline gives CDR1 LNHDA, CDR2 SQIVND (reference sequence).

The V call is TRBV9, the J call TRBJ1-1, with TRBD1 matching 9 bases. The germline CDR1 and CDR2 sequences are SGDLS and YYNGEE. CDR3 length: 14 residues. The V and J ends lost 2 bases and 5 bases, in that order; junction bases with no gene match: 4. In DNA form, the CDR3 reads TGTGCCAGCAGCGTGGGACAGGGTAGGACTGAAGCTTTCTTT. Its translation: CASSVGQGRTEAFF.

This clone was observed a single time. The chain couples TRBV7-3 to TRBJ1-1; 8 bases are a match to TRBD1. CDR3 length: 14 amino acids. Losses at the gene ends were 4 bases for V and 4 bases for J; bases not matched to a gene: 5. Germline CDR1 is SGHTA and CDR2 is FQGTGA. The CDR3 loop reads CASSSRQGSTEAFF. The CDR3 nucleotides read TGTGCCAGCAGCTCACGACAGGGGTCCACTGAAGCTTTCTTT.

This chain joins TRBV13 and TRBJ1-1, with 8 bases identical to TRBD1. This CDR3 comprises 15 residues. The ends lost 5 bases at V and 0 bases at J; junction bases unmatched: 5. Germline V gives CDR1 PRHDT, CDR2 FYEKMQ (reference sequence). The CDR3 sequence is CASSPDRGLNTEAFF. In DNA form, the CDR3 reads TGTGCCAGCAGCCCCGACAGGGGATTGAACACTGAAGCTTTCTTT.